The following is a T cell receptor beta chain sequence with its context. Antigen unknown. The record originates from a study of shared clonotypes between healthy human individuals. The CDR3 consists of 13 residues. CDR1 MNHEY and CDR2 SVGAGI come from the germline V gene. Deletions cut 8 bases from V and 1 base from J, with 10 bases between. Overall study findings and caveats: Among non-shared clonotypes, generation probabilities were lower than among those shared by all four donors.

Deep level was the assay's run setting. Evenly divided among several immunoSEQ plates was the genomic DNA of each subset. Only in-frame clones appear in the TCRdb table, and some are missing; sequencing was by immunoSEQ multiplex PCR. The table lists some 660,000 clones, more than 70% of them singletons. Sequencing was done on a sample of memory CD4+ T cells sorted from blood. The subset: CD45RA-negative fraction. This receptor was taken from a woman in her twenties or thirties in good health. The rearrangement uses TRBV6-5 and TRBJ2-3, with a tentative D call TRBD2 (5 bases). The CDR3 sequence is CASRWGGTDTQYF. CDR3 DNA sequence: TGTGCCAGCCGGTGGGGAGGCACAGATACGCAGTATTTT.